This TCR beta chain was documented in a study of CD8+ T cells in alopecia areata. Study-level information: Treatment comprised oral tofacitinib, 5 to 10 mg twice daily, in treated patients. The study's findings and limits: Compared with mice, patients displayed less clear TCR sharing, possibly for HLA-related reasons. Scalp clonality and expanded CD8+ clones among the top 100 showed significant decreases with tofacitinib.

The CDR3 consists of 13 residues. V was clipped by 5 bases and J by 3 bases, with 12 bases between them. Germline-derived CDR1 and CDR2 are GTSNPN and SVGIG (reference sequence). As to this clone: Its antigen is not known.

Treatment indicated: oral pan-JAK inhibitor, 5-10 mg twice daily. Lesional scalp punch biopsies and peripheral blood came from alopecia areata patients. It was cDNA, reverse transcribed from extracted RNA, that served as the sequencing template. Clones were sequenced by immunoSEQ multiplex PCR, and TCRdb holds only the in-frame ones, with some missing. The data contain roughly 120,000 clones, 53% of them seen just once; the ten biggest clones take up approximately 0.46%. This chain connects TRBV30 to TRBJ2-3; D ambiguous. The source material was CD4+ T cells sorted from blood, sampled at week 4, from a patient treated with tofacitinib. This clonotype was obtained from a human donor with alopecia areata. Written as DNA, the CDR3 is TGTGCCTGGTCCTCGGGTGCTACAGATACGCAGTATTTT. This codes for CAWSSGATDTQYF.